The clone carrying this TCR beta chain is a singleton in its sample. This sample was taken from a study of CD8 T cells in Susac syndrome. The RNA input was roughly 0.45 to 1 ug, and it was reverse transcribed with random hexamers. TCRdb processed the immunoSEQ multiplex PCR reads anew with MiXCR; each CDR3 protein has one entry. The sample has over 120,000 distinct CDR3 sequences; roughly 94% are singletons. V dropped 2 bases and J dropped 0 bases, with 8 bases sitting between them. Germline V gene lookup returns CDR1 MNHEY and CDR2 SVGEGT. The CDR3 extends over 15 amino acids. What was sequenced was CD4+ T cells from PBMCs. This clonotype was obtained from a human donor with Susac syndrome. The chain combines TRBV6-2 or TRBV6-3 with TRBJ2-1; D remains ambiguous. The CDR3 nucleotides read TGTGCCAGCAGTTACGCGGAGAGCTCCTACAATGAGCAGTTCTTC. Its translation: CASSYAESSYNEQFF.